This T cell receptor beta chain appears in the sequencing data of a study of shared clonotypes between healthy human individuals. Using immunoSEQ multiplex PCR, the repertoire was profiled, and TCRdb retains in-frame clones only, with some absent. The sample contains millions of clones, over 85% of which appear only once. In the case of this clone: The identical CDR3 is also encoded by other nucleotide sequences in the sample.

The clonotype comes from a man between 18 and 29 years old in good health. Some clones in this sample may be carry-over from other donors' samples. Specimen: naive CD4+ T cells from PBMCs. Specified subset: CD45RA+ positively selected.

The CDR3 DNA sequence: TGTGCCAGCAGTGATGGGGCTTCCTATGGCTACACCTTC. It encodes CASSDGASYGYTF. The chain has TRBV2 and TRBJ1-2, with D possibly matching TRBD1 (5 bases). The V gene lost 3 bases and the J gene lost 4 bases, with 9 bases spanning the gap. The CDR3 extends over 13 amino acids. The germline V gene encodes CDR1 SNHLY and CDR2 FYNNEI.